This record concerns one TCR beta chain sequence. Its antigen remains unidentified. The sample originates from a study of T cell responses to AZD1222 COVID-19 vaccine. Germline CDR1 reads MDHEN; CDR2 reads SYDVKM. Trimming left V 6 bases short and J 4 bases short, with 9 bases between. The CDR3 sequence is 12 residues long. The assay was immunoSEQ multiplex PCR, and TCRdb's table has in-frame clones only and misses some. Of some 180,000 clones listed, 80% to 95% were seen once; the top ten hold 1.5% to 2.5%. The study, taken as a whole, reports: Dominant at 160-218 and 743-854, vaccine-associated CD4 TCRs also spanned spike. Mostly white British, mostly female donors; authors suggested clonal diversity may be underestimated.

The sequencing here drew on peripheral blood, taken 28 days after the second AZD1222 dose. The receptor's source is an adult who received the AZD1222 COVID-19 vaccine. This sequence joins TRBV28 and TRBJ1-2, with unresolved D. CDR3 DNA sequence: TGTGCCAGCAGCGGAGAGTTCTATGGCTACACCTTC. This sequence encodes CASSGEFYGYTF.